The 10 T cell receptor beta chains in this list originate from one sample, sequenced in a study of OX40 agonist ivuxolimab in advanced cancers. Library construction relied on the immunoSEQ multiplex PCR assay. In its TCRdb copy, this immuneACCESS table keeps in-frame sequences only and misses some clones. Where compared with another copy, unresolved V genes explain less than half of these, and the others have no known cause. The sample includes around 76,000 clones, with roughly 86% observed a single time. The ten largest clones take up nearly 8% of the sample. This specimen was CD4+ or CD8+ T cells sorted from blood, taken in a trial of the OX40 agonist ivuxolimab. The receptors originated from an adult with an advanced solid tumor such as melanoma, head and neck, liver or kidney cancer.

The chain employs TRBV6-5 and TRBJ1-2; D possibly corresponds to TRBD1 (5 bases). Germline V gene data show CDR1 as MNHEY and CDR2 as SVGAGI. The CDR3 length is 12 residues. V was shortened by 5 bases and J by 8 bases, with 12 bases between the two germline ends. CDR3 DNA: TGTGCCAGCAGTCCATTTGGGGACGGCTACACCTTC. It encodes CASSPFGDGYTF.

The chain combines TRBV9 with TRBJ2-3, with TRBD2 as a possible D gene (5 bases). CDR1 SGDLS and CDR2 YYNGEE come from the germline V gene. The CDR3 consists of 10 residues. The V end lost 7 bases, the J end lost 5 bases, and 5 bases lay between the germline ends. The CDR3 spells CASGLDTQYF. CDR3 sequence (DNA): TGTGCCAGCGGACTAGATACGCAGTATTTT. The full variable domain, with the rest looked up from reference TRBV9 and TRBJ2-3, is DSGVTQTPKHLITATGQRVTLRCSPRSGDLSVYWYQQSLDQGLQFLIQYYNGEERAKGNILERFSAQQFPDLHSELNLSSLELGDSALYFCASGLDTQYFGPGTRLTVL.

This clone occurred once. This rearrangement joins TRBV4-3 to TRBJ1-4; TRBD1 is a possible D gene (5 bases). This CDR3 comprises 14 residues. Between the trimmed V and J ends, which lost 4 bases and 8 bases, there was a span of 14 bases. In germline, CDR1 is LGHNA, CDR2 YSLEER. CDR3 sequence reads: CASSPRGGGEKLFF. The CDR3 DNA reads TGCGCCAGCAGCCCCCGAGGCGGGGGAGAAAAACTGTTTTTT.

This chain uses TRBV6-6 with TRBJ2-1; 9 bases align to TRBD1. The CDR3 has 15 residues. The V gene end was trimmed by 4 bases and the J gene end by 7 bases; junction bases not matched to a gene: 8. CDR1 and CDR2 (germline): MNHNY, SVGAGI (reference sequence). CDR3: CASSFLTGTGNEQFF. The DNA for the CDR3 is TGTGCCAGCAGTTTCCTCACAGGGACAGGGAATGAGCAGTTCTTC.

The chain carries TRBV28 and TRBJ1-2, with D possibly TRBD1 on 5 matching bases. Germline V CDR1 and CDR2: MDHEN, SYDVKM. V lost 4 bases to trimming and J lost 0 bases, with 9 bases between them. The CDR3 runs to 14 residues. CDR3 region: CASSSVTANYGYTF. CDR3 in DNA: TGTGCCAGCAGTTCAGTGACAGCTAACTATGGCTACACCTTC.

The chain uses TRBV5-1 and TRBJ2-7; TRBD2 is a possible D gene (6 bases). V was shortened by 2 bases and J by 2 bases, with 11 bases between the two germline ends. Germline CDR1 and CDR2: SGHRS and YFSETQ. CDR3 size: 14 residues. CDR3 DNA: TGCGCCAGCAGCTTAAGCGGGCGACCCTACGAGCAGTACTTC. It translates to CASSLSGRPYEQYF.

The chain's CDR3 is CASSFDRGGRQPQHF. For the CDR3, the DNA is TGTGCCAGCAGCTTTGACAGGGGTGGGCGTCAGCCCCAGCATTTT. The V and J genes are TRBV7-2 and TRBJ1-5; 8 nucleotides match TRBD1. Per the germline V gene, CDR1 is SGHTA and CDR2 is FQGNSA. This CDR3 spans 15 amino acids. J was trimmed by 6 bases and V by 3 bases; bases with no gene match: 7.

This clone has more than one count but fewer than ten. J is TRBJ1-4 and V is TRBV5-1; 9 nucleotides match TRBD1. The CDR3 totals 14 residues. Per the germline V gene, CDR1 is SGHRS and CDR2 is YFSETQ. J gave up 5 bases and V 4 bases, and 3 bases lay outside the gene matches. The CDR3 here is CASSPGTGNEKLFF. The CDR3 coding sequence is TGCGCCAGCAGCCCGGGGACAGGGAATGAAAAACTGTTTTTT.

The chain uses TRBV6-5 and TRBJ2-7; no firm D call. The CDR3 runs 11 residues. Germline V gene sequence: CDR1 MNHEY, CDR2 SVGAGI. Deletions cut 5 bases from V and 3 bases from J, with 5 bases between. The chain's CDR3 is CASSGLYEQYF. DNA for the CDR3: TGTGCCAGCAGTGGCCTCTACGAGCAGTACTTC.

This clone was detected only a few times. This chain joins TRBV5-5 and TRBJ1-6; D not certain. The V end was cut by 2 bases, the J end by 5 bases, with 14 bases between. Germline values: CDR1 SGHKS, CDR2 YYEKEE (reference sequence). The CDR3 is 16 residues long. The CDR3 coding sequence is TGTGCCAGCAGCTTACCCCCGGCTGTGAATAATTCACCCCTCCACTTT. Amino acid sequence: CASSLPPAVNNSPLHF.